The T cell receptor (beta chain) described here comes from a study of molecular identifiers for immune sequencing clone quantification. In the study overall: Replicate experiments divided RNA from 20,000 or 100,000 naive CD8 cells into five parts and sequenced four. Study-wide results and limits: For effector cells, clones above 20 RNA copies held over 99% of molecules; for naive cells, under 1%.

One entry per CDR3 protein results from TCRdb running MiXCR on the PCR reads. The sample yields 600,000 to 650,000 distinct CDR3 sequences, about 20% seen once. Using 10%, 30% or 50% RNA, naive CD8 libraries were derived from 20,000 to 1,000,000 sorted cells. Based on a CD8+CD4-CCR7+CD45RA+ profile, naive CD8 T cells were sorted. This clonotype was found a few times. Its antigen is still unknown. The sequenced material came from naive CD8+ T cells from blood, with Jurkat cell RNA spiked in. Subset defined: FACS-sorted CD8+CD4-CCR7+CD45RA+ naive T cells. The sequence was obtained from a human donor in good health. Some libraries in this study had Jurkat cell RNA spiked in.

DNA for the CDR3: TGTGCCAGCATGGACATTCGATGGGAGACCCAGTACTTC. Its translation: CASMDIRWETQYF. The chain combines TRBV3-1 with TRBJ2-5; possible D gene TRBD1, 5 bases. The CDR3 sequence is 13 residues long. Germline V gene data show CDR1 as LGHDT and CDR2 as YNNKEL (reference sequence). V was trimmed by 7 bases and J by 5 bases, leaving 14 bases between them.